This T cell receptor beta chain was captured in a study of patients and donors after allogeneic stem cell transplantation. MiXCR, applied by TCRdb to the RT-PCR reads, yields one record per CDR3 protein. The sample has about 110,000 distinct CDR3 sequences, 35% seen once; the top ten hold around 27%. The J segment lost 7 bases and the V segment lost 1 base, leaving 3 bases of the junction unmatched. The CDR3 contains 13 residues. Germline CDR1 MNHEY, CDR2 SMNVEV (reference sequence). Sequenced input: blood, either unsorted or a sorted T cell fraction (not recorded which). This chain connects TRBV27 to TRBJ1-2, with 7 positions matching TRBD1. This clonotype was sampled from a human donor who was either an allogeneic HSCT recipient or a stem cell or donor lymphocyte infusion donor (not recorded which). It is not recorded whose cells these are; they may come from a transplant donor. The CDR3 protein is CASSLFGTAGYTF. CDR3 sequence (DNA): TGTGCCAGCAGTTTATTCGGGACAGCTGGCTACACCTTC.